The clone carrying this T cell receptor beta chain was counted many times. As to time point: newly diagnosed GD, antithyroid drugs for less than 3 months. RNA extracted from PBMCs served as the sequencing template. The data were obtained in a study of regulatory T cells in long-lasting Graves disease. The length of the CDR3 is 19 residues. Germline V gene lookup returns CDR1 ENHRY and CDR2 SYGVKD. Losses at the gene ends were 7 bases for V and 5 bases for J; bases not matched to a gene: 24. Researchers made TCR beta libraries by using iRepertoire HTBI primers and running Arm-PCR on CDR3 regions. Using its own MiXCR run on the multiplex PCR reads, TCRdb lists one record per CDR3 protein. The table lists some 490,000 distinct CDR3 sequences, 9.5% to 15% of them singletons. The sample was also reused in another study, on T cells in Graves' hyperthyroidism and ophthalmopathy. From that report: First-round RT-PCR of the TCR CDR3 relied on the HTBI primer set.

The sample in question was peripheral blood mononuclear cells (PBMCs), obtained at new diagnosis, from a patient treated with antithyroid drugs. V and J are TRBV10-3 and TRBJ1-2; TRBD1 matches 8 bases. The source of this sequence is a woman aged 25 to 45 with Graves disease. CDR3 DNA sequence: TGTGCCATCACTCCGGTCGGAGGTCGACAGGGGTGGTCTACTTATGGCTACACCTTC. It specifies CAITPVGGRQGWSTYGYTF.